A single sample gave rise to the 25 T cell receptor beta chains below, sequenced in a study of T cell responses to AZD1222 COVID-19 vaccine. The data were produced by immunoSEQ multiplex PCR, yet TCRdb's version contains in-frame clones alone and is incomplete. Of around 120,000 clones listed, roughly 85% were seen once; the top ten hold over 2%. The sample was peripheral blood, taken 28 days after the second AZD1222 dose. These receptor sequences come from an adult who received the AZD1222 COVID-19 vaccine.

The J gene is TRBJ2-1, the V gene TRBV5-1; the D gene is possibly TRBD2 (5 bases). This CDR3 is built from 13 residues. Germline lookup yields CDR1 SGHRS and CDR2 YFSETQ. V lost 4 bases, J lost 9 bases, and 14 bases lay in between. DNA of the CDR3: TGCGCCAGCAGCATGGTGGTCGAGGGTGAGCAGTTCTTC. This translates into CASSMVVEGEQFF.

This chain links TRBV9 with TRBJ2-3; possibly TRBD2 for D (6 bases). CDR1 and CDR2 from the germline V gene are SGDLS and YYNGEE. V was shortened by 4 bases and J by 2 bases, with 11 bases between the two germline ends. This CDR3 region has 14 residues. CDR3 bases: TGTGCCAGCAGCTCTGGACTAAACACAGATACGCAGTATTTT. Translation: CASSSGLNTDTQYF.

This clone was seen a handful of times. The rearrangement joins TRBV14 to TRBJ2-7; D call uncertain. The CDR3 length is 13 residues. CDR1 and CDR2 (germline): SGHDN, FVKESK. Trimming left V 1 base short and J 4 bases short, with 8 bases between. The chain's CDR3 is CASSQARLYEQYF. As DNA, the CDR3 is TGTGCCAGCAGCCAAGCAAGGCTTTACGAGCAGTACTTC.

In this sample, this clone turned up a few times. The V call is TRBV6-2 or TRBV6-3, the J call TRBJ2-3; D gene ambiguous. V was cut by 5 bases and J by 3 bases, with 9 bases left in between. Germline V CDR1 and CDR2: MNHEY, SVGEGT. The CDR3 totals 13 residues. The CDR3 sequence is CASSGRETDTQYF. CDR3 nucleotides: TGTGCCAGCAGTGGAAGGGAAACAGATACGCAGTATTTT.

This chain links TRBV4-2 with TRBJ1-2, with a weak D call TRBD1 (5 bases). Between the trimmed V and J ends, which lost 0 bases and 6 bases, there was a span of 14 bases. This CDR3 is built from 15 residues. Germline V lookup: CDR1 LGHNA, CDR2 YNFKEQ. The CDR3 nucleotides are TGTGCCAGCAGCCAAGAATTAGAGGGGCGGGATGGCTACACCTTC. Protein sequence: CASSQELEGRDGYTF.

The chain employs TRBV4-1 and TRBJ2-1; TRBD2 matches at 13 bases. The V gene's germline CDR1 is MGHRA and CDR2 YSYEKL. V was pared by 3 bases and J by 8 bases, with 7 bases of the junction left unmatched. The CDR3 totals 16 residues. CDR3 DNA: TGCGCCAGCAGCCACCTCGGGACTAGCGGGATTGATGAGCAGTTCTTC. It encodes CASSHLGTSGIDEQFF.

The CDR3 sequence: CASTFRLRQGGDTDTQYF. CDR3 nucleotide sequence: TGTGCCAGCACCTTCCGCCTGAGGCAGGGTGGGGACACAGATACGCAGTATTTT. This sequence joins TRBV7-9 and TRBJ2-3; maybe TRBD1 (5 bases). V was clipped by 7 bases and J by 2 bases, with 25 bases between them. This CDR3 spans 18 amino acids. Germline V gene lookup returns CDR1 SEHNR and CDR2 FQNEAQ (reference sequence). Full variable domain (missing parts from reference TRBV7-9 and TRBJ2-3): DTGVSQNPRHKITKRGQNVTFRCDPISEHNRLYWYRQTLGQGPEFLTYFQNEAQLEKSRLLSDRFSAERPKGSFSTLEIQRTEQGDSAMYLCASTFRLRQGGDTDTQYFGPGTRLTVL.

This clone was counted a few times. The DNA for the CDR3 is TGTGCCAGCAGTTCCTCCGGGGGATACTACGAGCAGTACTTC. Translated: CASSSSGGYYEQYF. The chain recombines TRBV28 with TRBJ2-7; D is possibly TRBD2 (6 bases). Germline assignment: CDR1 MDHEN and CDR2 SYDVKM. The V gene lost 4 bases and the J gene lost 3 bases, with 13 bases spanning the gap. This CDR3 is 14 amino acids long.

The chain links TRBV27 to TRBJ1-1, with TRBD1 matching 9 bases. CDR1 MNHEY and CDR2 SMNVEV come from the germline V gene (reference sequence). The CDR3 runs 13 residues. V lost 3 bases to trimming and J lost 8 bases; unmatched junction nucleotides: 4. The CDR3 reads CASSFTGGEEAFF. CDR3 coding DNA: TGTGCCAGCAGTTTCACAGGGGGCGAGGAAGCTTTCTTT.

The chain links TRBV28 to TRBJ2-5, with D perhaps matching TRBD1 (5 bases). CDR1 and CDR2 from the germline V gene are MDHEN and SYDVKM. The CDR3 sequence is 15 residues long. Trimming cost V 4 bases and J 5 bases, with 17 bases left between them. CDR3 protein: CASSWMTASGETQYF. CDR3 coding DNA: TGTGCCAGCAGTTGGATGACAGCATCCGGCGAGACCCAGTACTTC.

The chain carries TRBV28 and TRBJ2-1, with 10 nucleotides matching TRBD2. The V gene end was trimmed by 2 bases and the J gene end by 8 bases; junction bases not matched to a gene: 9. This CDR3 is 16 amino acids long. Germline V gives CDR1 MDHEN, CDR2 SYDVKM. The CDR3 region has the DNA TGTGCCAGCAGTTTAGGGTCTAGCGGGAGTAGATATGAGCAGTTCTTC. This codes for CASSLGSSGSRYEQFF.

This chain links TRBV6-5 with TRBJ2-5, with a tentative D call TRBD1 (6 bases). Trimming pared 2 bases from V and 7 bases from J, leaving 17 bases between. Germline lookup yields CDR1 MNHEY and CDR2 SVGAGI. CDR3 length: 15 residues. The CDR3 nucleotides are TGTGCCAGCAGTTACAAGGGCAGGGGTGTTGGGACCCAGTACTTC. It yields the protein CASSYKGRGVGTQYF.

The chain is built from TRBV7-9 and TRBJ2-5; tentatively, D is TRBD1 (6 bases). The CDR3 consists of 14 residues. Trimming removed 4 bases at V and 3 bases at J, with 12 bases between. Germline V gene sequence: CDR1 SEHNR, CDR2 FQNEAQ (reference sequence). For the CDR3, the DNA is TGTGCCAGCAGCTCGACGAGGACAGAAGAGACCCAGTACTTC. Its protein product is CASSSTRTEETQYF. Looking up the rest from reference TRBV7-9 and TRBJ2-5 gives the full variable domain: DTGVSQNPRHKITKRGQNVTFRCDPISEHNRLYWYRQTLGQGPEFLTYFQNEAQLEKSRLLSDRFSAERPKGSFSTLEIQRTEQGDSAMYLCASSSTRTEETQYFGPGTRLLVL.

J is TRBJ2-7 and V is TRBV7-9; tentatively, D is TRBD2 (5 bases). Trimming left V 5 bases short and J 0 bases short, with 14 bases between. Germline assignment: CDR1 SEHNR and CDR2 FQNEAQ (reference sequence). The CDR3 totals 15 residues. This CDR3 is CASSRWAGSSYEQYF. The CDR3 bases are TGTGCCAGCAGCCGTTGGGCGGGTAGCTCCTACGAGCAGTACTTC.

This chain connects TRBV4-1 to TRBJ2-4; D not resolved. From germline, CDR1 is MGHRA and CDR2 YSYEKL. CDR3 length: 15 amino acids. The V end was cut by 4 bases, the J end by 0 bases, with 10 bases between. The CDR3 region is CASSPRGVAKNIQYF. The CDR3 region has the DNA TGCGCCAGCAGCCCCCGAGGTGTAGCCAAAAACATTCAGTACTTC.

The genes are TRBV28 and TRBJ1-5; no clear D. V was shortened by 4 bases and J by 9 bases, with 19 bases between the two germline ends. This CDR3 has 15 residues. Germline V lookup: CDR1 MDHEN, CDR2 SYDVKM. CDR3 residues: CASSSTVAALRPQHF. In DNA form, the CDR3 reads TGTGCCAGCAGTTCTACGGTCGCTGCTTTGAGGCCCCAGCATTTT.

The V and J genes are TRBV5-1 and TRBJ2-7; D might be TRBD1 or TRBD2, each matching 5 bases. The CDR3 spans 14 residues. Trimming took off 4 bases at V and 2 bases at J, with 13 bases between the two ends. CDR1 and CDR2 from the germline V gene are SGHRS and YFSETQ. The CDR3 here is CASSAGLGPYEQYF. The CDR3 nucleotides are TGCGCCAGCAGCGCGGGTCTGGGGCCCTACGAGCAGTACTTC.

This clone was recorded at least ten times. The chain has TRBV3-1 (or the pseudogene TRBV3-2) and TRBJ1-2; a weak D match, TRBD1 (6 bases). The ends were cut back, 4 bases at V and 8 bases at J, with 11 bases in the middle. Per germline, CDR1 LGHDT and CDR2 YNNKEL (reference sequence). The CDR3 contains 12 residues. The chain's CDR3 is CASSRNREGYTF. In DNA, the CDR3 is TGTGCCAGCAGCCGAAACAGGGAAGGCTACACCTTC.

The V and J genes are TRBV19 and TRBJ2-3, with D perhaps TRBD1 (6 bases). This CDR3 spans 16 amino acids. Trimming took 3 bases from V and 1 from J, leaving 14 bases between them. CDR1 and CDR2 from the germline V gene are LNHDA and SQIVND (reference sequence). CDR3: CASSMSRGTGTDTQYF. As DNA, the CDR3 is TGTGCCAGTAGTATGAGCAGGGGAACGGGCACAGATACGCAGTATTTT.

The V and J genes are TRBV28 and TRBJ2-1; D may be TRBD1 (5 bases). CDR3 length: 12 residues. CDR1 and CDR2 (germline): MDHEN, SYDVKM. Trimming took 8 bases from V and 1 from J, leaving 6 bases between them. CDR3: CASPGSYNEQFF. The CDR3 bases are TGTGCCAGCCCAGGGTCCTACAATGAGCAGTTCTTC.

This chain connects TRBV5-1 to TRBJ2-5; TRBD1 might be the D (6 bases). This CDR3 has 15 residues. Trimming left V 4 bases short and J 1 base short, with 14 bases between. CDR1 and CDR2 from the germline V gene are SGHRS and YFSETQ. Here the CDR3 DNA reads TGCGCCAGCAGCCTAGAAGACAGGATCCAAGAGACCCAGTACTTC. Translated: CASSLEDRIQETQYF.

Turning to this clone: One end of the junction varies from germline; a read error may be responsible. This chain connects TRBV7-9 to TRBJ1-2, with 8 bases that match TRBD1. CDR1 and CDR2 from the germline V gene are SEHNR and FQNEAQ (reference sequence). The CDR3 runs 15 residues. The CDR3 bases are TGTGCCAGCAGTTTAGTAGGGACAGGCACAGGGGGCTACACCTTC. Translated: CASSLVGTGTGGYTF.

The chain is built from TRBV5-4 and TRBJ1-3, with D perhaps TRBD1 (5 bases). The CDR3 loop spans 15 amino acids. Trimming removed 4 bases at V and 4 bases at J, with 15 bases between. Germline V CDR1 and CDR2: SGHNT, YYREEE (reference sequence). Here the CDR3 reads CASSSGTGVGNTIYF. The CDR3 bases are TGTGCCAGCAGCAGTGGCACGGGGGTAGGAAACACCATATATTTT.

This clone was recorded only once. The DNA for the CDR3 is TGTGCCATCAGTGATCCTGCAGGGCGCGAGAATGAGCAGTTCTTC. It codes for CAISDPAGRENEQFF. The chain links TRBV10-3 to TRBJ2-1; possible D gene TRBD1, 5 bases. The CDR3 extends over 15 amino acids. Trimming pared 3 bases from V and 7 bases from J, leaving 16 bases between. Germline V CDR1 and CDR2: ENHRY, SYGVKD.

The V gene is TRBV6-1, the J gene TRBJ2-1, with 8 bases aligning to TRBD2. Looked up from germline, CDR1 is MNHNS and CDR2 is SASEGT. Losses at the gene ends were 2 bases for V and 2 bases for J; bases not matched to a gene: 2. The CDR3 covers 15 residues. This CDR3 reads CASSERTSPYNEQFF. In DNA form, the CDR3 reads TGTGCCAGCAGTGAACGGACTAGCCCCTACAATGAGCAGTTCTTC.